The entry below gives a single T cell receptor (beta chain) sequence along with its context. CDR1 and CDR2 (germline): LGHDT, YNNKEL (reference sequence). This CDR3 has 11 amino acids. Germline trimming cut 4 bases from V and 7 bases from J; bases unmatched to any gene: 0. This sample is part of a study of control samples from healthy donors and cancer patients. The method was immunoSEQ multiplex PCR; TCRdb's version includes in-frame clones alone and lacks a portion of them. Altogether under 200,000 clones are present, around 93% being singletons, with the ten largest covering approximately 4%. Source material: blood. J is TRBJ2-5 and V is TRBV3-1 (or the pseudogene TRBV3-2), with 7 bases lining up with TRBD1. This TCR derives from a woman between 55 and 75 years old in good health. The DNA of the CDR3 is TGTGCCAGCAGCCCAGGGGGGACCCAGTACTTC. This sequence encodes CASSPGGTQYF.